The 27 T cell receptor beta chains below were found in one sample sequenced in a study of beta chain features in type 1 diabetes. General study findings and limits: Among all four CD4+ subsets, Type 1 diabetes patients had TCRB CDR3s that were moderately but significantly shorter.

Antigens for these TCRs are unknown. cDNA synthesis used the whole RNA isolate, giving expressed TCRB sequences. Assay used: immunoSEQ multiplex PCR; TCRdb lists only in-frame clones, some missing. Of about 650,000 clones listed, around 12% are singletons. The sequenced sample consisted of naive CD4+ T cells from blood. The receptors shown here come from a young man with type 1 diabetes.

This clone was seen a few times. V gene TRBV10-3 combines with J gene TRBJ2-7, with D tentatively TRBD2 (6 bases). The CDR3 sequence is 16 residues long. The germline gives CDR1 ENHRY, CDR2 SYGVKD. Deletions cut 2 bases from V and 6 bases from J, with 20 bases between. For the CDR3, the DNA is TGTGCCATCAGTGAGACTGGAGGGGTCGGCCGGGTCGAGCAGTACTTC. This codes for CAISETGGVGRVEQYF.

The CDR3: CASSLTPTTGTGELFF. The CDR3 region has the DNA TGTGCCAGCAGCTTAACCCCAACAACCGGCACCGGGGAGCTGTTTTTT. V gene TRBV7-3 combines with J gene TRBJ2-2; D is unresolved. Trimming removed 0 bases at V and 4 bases at J, with 12 bases between. This CDR3 is built from 16 residues. The germline CDR1 and CDR2 sequences are SGHTA and FQGTGA.

CDR3 sequence reads: CAITPGLPQETQYF. The CDR3 coding sequence is TGTGCCATCACCCCGGGACTCCCCCAAGAGACCCAGTACTTC. The chain recombines TRBV21-1 with TRBJ2-5; TRBD2, the table's D call, lacks a check against the DNA. TRBV21-1 is an annotated pseudogene. This CDR3 is built from 14 residues.

This clone has more than one count but fewer than ten. The chain has TRBV25-1 and TRBJ1-5, with no clear D. V lost 4 bases and J 9 bases, leaving 7 bases between the germline ends. The CDR3 has 11 amino acids. Germline CDR1 is MGHDK and CDR2 is SYGVNS. Here the CDR3 reads CASSGDGPQHF. The CDR3 DNA reads TGTGCCAGCAGTGGGGATGGGCCCCAGCATTTT.

This clone was seen only a few times. The chain employs TRBV30 and TRBJ2-1; 7 positions agree with TRBD1. The germline V gene encodes CDR1 GTSNPN and CDR2 SVGIG (reference sequence). This CDR3 has 13 amino acids. The trim removed 4 bases at V and 8 bases at J, leaving 8 bases unmatched. Written as DNA, the CDR3 is TGTGCCTGGAATAGGGGGCGAGGATATGAGCAGTTCTTC. This encodes CAWNRGRGYEQFF.

The CDR3 nucleotides read TGCGCCAGCAGCTCAGGGGACAATCAGCCCCAGCATTTT. This sequence encodes CASSSGDNQPQHF. This rearrangement joins TRBV4-1 to TRBJ1-5; possible D gene TRBD1, 6 bases. The CDR3 runs to 13 residues. From germline, CDR1 is MGHRA and CDR2 YSYEKL. The ends were cut back, 5 bases at V and 3 bases at J, with 8 bases in the middle.

In its sample, this clone was seen a few times. The V call is TRBV9, the J call TRBJ2-3; TRBD2 agrees at 10 bases. This CDR3 is 18 amino acids long. Germline CDR1 is SGDLS and CDR2 is YYNGEE. J lost 3 bases, V lost 4 bases, and 14 bases had no gene match. The CDR3 protein is CASSSSGGQSTKTDTQYF. As DNA, the CDR3 is TGTGCCAGCAGCTCTAGCGGGGGACAATCGACTAAAACAGATACGCAGTATTTT. Based on the CDR3 plus reference TRBV9 and TRBJ2-3, the full variable domain is DSGVTQTPKHLITATGQRVTLRCSPRSGDLSVYWYQQSLDQGLQFLIQYYNGEERAKGNILERFSAQQFPDLHSELNLSSLELGDSALYFCASSSSGGQSTKTDTQYFGPGTRLTVL.

This clone has only a few counts. J is TRBJ1-1 and V is TRBV7-2; D gene ambiguous. Germline V gene data show CDR1 as SGHTA and CDR2 as FQGNSA. V dropped 2 bases and J dropped 3 bases, with 7 bases sitting between them. The CDR3 consists of 13 residues. CDR3 nucleotide sequence: TGTGCCAGCAGCTTAACAATCTACACTGAAGCTTTCTTT. As protein: CASSLTIYTEAFF.

In this sample, this clone turned up a few times. The chain joins TRBV29-1 to TRBJ2-3; D possibly corresponds to TRBD1 (6 bases). Trimming took 2 bases from V and 3 from J, leaving 9 bases between them. Germline CDR1 SQVTM, CDR2 ANQGSEA. The CDR3 totals 13 residues. The CDR3 here is CSVEQTGTDTQYF. DNA of the CDR3: TGCAGCGTTGAACAGACAGGAACAGATACGCAGTATTTT.

As for this clone: Other DNA sequences from this sample encode an identical CDR3 as well. The J gene is TRBJ1-1, the V gene TRBV5-1; D is possibly TRBD1 (5 bases). V lost 2 bases and J lost 2, with 10 bases in between. Germline assignment: CDR1 SGHRS and CDR2 YFSETQ. CDR3 length: 14 amino acids. CDR3 in amino acids: CASSFGTENTEAFF. The DNA of the CDR3 is TGCGCCAGCAGCTTCGGGACGGAAAACACTGAAGCTTTCTTT.

J is TRBJ1-3 and V is TRBV30, with a possible D match to TRBD1 (5 bases). CDR1 and CDR2 (germline): GTSNPN, SVGIG (reference sequence). With 0 bases removed from V and 5 bases from J, the gap between germline ends came to 14 bases. The CDR3 loop spans 15 amino acids. As DNA, the CDR3 is TGTGCCTGGAGTGTACGGCAGGGTCTTAGAAACACCATATATTTT. It yields the protein CAWSVRQGLRNTIYF.

In regard to this clone: A much more abundant neighbour one base away suggests this may be a read error. The chain combines TRBV7-6 with TRBJ2-7; D is uncertain. The CDR3 spans 11 residues. Trimming stripped 5 bases from V and 1 base from J, with 3 bases between. Germline V gene sequence: CDR1 SGHVS, CDR2 FNYEAQ. The DNA for the CDR3 is TGTGCCAGCAGCGCTTCCTACGAGCAGTACTTC. This sequence encodes CASSASYEQYF.

The V and J genes are TRBV25-1 and TRBJ1-1, with TRBD1 as a possible D gene (6 bases). This CDR3 region has 12 residues. Trimming stripped 2 bases from V and 10 bases from J, with 11 bases between. Germline V CDR1 and CDR2: MGHDK, SYGVNS. The CDR3 region has the DNA TGTGCCAGCAGTGAAGGTCAGGGGAGAGCTTTCTTT. Protein product: CASSEGQGRAFF. Variable domain in full (rest from reference TRBV25-1 and TRBJ1-1): EADIYQTPRYLVIGTGKKITLECSQTMGHDKMYWYQQDPGMELHLIHYSYGVNSTEKGDLSSESTVSRIRTEHFPLTLESARPSHTSQYLCASSEGQGRAFFGQGTRLTVV.

This clone showed up just a few times. V and J are TRBV6-5 and TRBJ1-2; D uncertain. CDR1 and CDR2 (germline): MNHEY, SVGAGI. This CDR3 is 15 amino acids long. V was pared by 0 bases and J by 4 bases, with 12 bases between. The CDR3 region has the DNA TGTGCCAGCAGTTACTCGATAGATGGCCGCTATGGCTACACCTTC. It yields the protein CASSYSIDGRYGYTF.

This clone has more than one count but fewer than ten. The J gene is TRBJ1-6, the V gene TRBV29-1; D is unresolved. Looked up from germline, CDR1 is SQVTM and CDR2 is ANQGSEA. Trimming removed 6 bases at V and 7 bases at J, with 13 bases between. The CDR3 loop spans 13 amino acids. CDR3 sequence (DNA): TGCAGCGTCACGACGGTGGGGAATTCACCCCTCCACTTT. Its translation: CSVTTVGNSPLHF.

This clone was counted only a few times. The V and J genes are TRBV29-1 and TRBJ1-1; D is unclear. Germline assignment: CDR1 SQVTM and CDR2 ANQGSEA. Trimming left V 2 bases short and J 6 bases short, with 16 bases between. The CDR3 consists of 14 residues. The CDR3 region is CSVERVQSRSEAFF. The CDR3 coding sequence is TGCAGCGTTGAACGGGTCCAGAGCCGGTCTGAAGCTTTCTTT.

The sample holds a few counts of this clone. The chain joins TRBV19 to TRBJ1-6; 7 nucleotides align to TRBD1. The CDR3 runs 17 residues. With V trimmed by 7 bases and J by 9 bases, 18 bases remained unmatched. Germline V gene lookup returns CDR1 LNHDA and CDR2 SQIVND (reference sequence). CDR3 in DNA: TGTGCCAGTACCACCCCCGGGACAGCGGCCCGGGGTTCACCCCTCCACTTT. It specifies CASTTPGTAARGSPLHF.

This clone turned up a few times. V is TRBV4-2 and J is TRBJ1-4; D ambiguous. The V and J ends lost 1 base and 4 bases respectively, with 10 bases between them. The CDR3 is made up of 15 amino acids. Germline lookup yields CDR1 LGHNA and CDR2 YNFKEQ. The CDR3 spells CASSQVTSGNEKLFF. In DNA form, the CDR3 reads TGTGCCAGCAGCCAAGTAACCTCGGGTAATGAAAAACTGTTTTTT.

This clone was seen more than once but under ten times. The CDR3 sequence is CASRQVGQETQYF. The CDR3 nucleotides read TGCGCCAGCCGACAGGTGGGGCAAGAGACCCAGTACTTC. The V gene is TRBV5-1, the J gene TRBJ2-5, with D perhaps matching TRBD1 (6 bases). The CDR3 has 13 amino acids. CDR1 is SGHRS, CDR2 YFSETQ, per germline. Between the trimmed V and J ends, which lost 7 bases and 2 bases, there was a span of 12 bases.

This clone was observed a handful of times. The chain uses TRBV7-3 and TRBJ1-1, with a tentative D call TRBD1 (5 bases). Between the trimmed V and J ends, which lost 5 bases and 8 bases, there was a span of 18 bases. In germline, CDR1 is SGHTA, CDR2 FQGTGA. The CDR3 contains 14 residues. For the CDR3, the DNA is TGTGCCAGCAGCCCCAACGGAGGGGTCGGCGAAGCTTTCTTT. Protein: CASSPNGGVGEAFF.

The V and J genes are TRBV15 and TRBJ2-1; tentatively, D is TRBD1 (6 bases). The CDR3 loop spans 13 amino acids. Trimming removed 1 base from V and 8 bases from J, with 9 bases in between. Germline V gene lookup returns CDR1 LNHNV and CDR2 YYDKDF (reference sequence). The chain's CDR3 is CATSRGGGDEQFF. The CDR3 DNA reads as TGTGCCACCAGCAGAGGAGGGGGAGATGAGCAGTTCTTC.

In DNA form, the CDR3 reads TGCGCCAGCAGCTTGGGAGGGACTAGAGAGACCCAGTACTTC. Protein sequence: CASSLGGTRETQYF. The chain joins TRBV5-1 to TRBJ2-5; 8 nucleotides line up with TRBD2. From germline, CDR1 is SGHRS and CDR2 YFSETQ. This CDR3 has 14 amino acids. The V and J ends lost 0 bases and 4 bases, in that order; junction bases with no gene match: 2. The entire variable domain, with the rest obtained from reference TRBV5-1 and TRBJ2-5, is as follows: KAGVTQTPRYLIKTRGQQVTLSCSPISGHRSVSWYQQTPGQGLQFLFEYFSETQRNKGNFPGRFSGRQFSNSRSEMNVSTLELGDSALYLCASSLGGTRETQYFGPGTRLLVL.

This clone was recorded a few times. V gene TRBV7-6 combines with J gene TRBJ2-1; the match to TRBD1 covers 9 bases. CDR3 length: 15 amino acids. The germline V gene has CDR1 SGHVS and CDR2 FNYEAQ. V dropped 6 bases and J dropped 1; count of bases not matched to a gene: 4. The CDR3 protein is CASSFGQGSYNEQFF. As DNA, the CDR3 is TGTGCCAGCAGTTTCGGACAGGGGTCCTACAATGAGCAGTTCTTC.

This clone has more than one count but fewer than ten. J is TRBJ2-3 and V is TRBV20-1, with D uncertain. V shed 3 bases and J shed 5 bases, with 6 bases lying between them. CDR1 and CDR2 from the germline V gene are DFQATT and SNEGSKA (reference sequence). This CDR3 has 11 residues. CDR3 loop: CSASTIDTQYF. The CDR3 DNA is TGCAGTGCTAGTACTATAGATACGCAGTATTTT.

This clone showed up just a few times. V and J are TRBV28 and TRBJ2-2, with D unclear. Between the trimmed V and J ends, which lost 11 bases and 7 bases, there was a span of 17 bases. Germline values: CDR1 MDHEN, CDR2 SYDVKM. The CDR3 covers 13 residues. CDR3 nucleotide sequence: TGTGCCGCAGGCCCCCGATTGAACGGGGAGCTGTTTTTT. It codes for CAAGPRLNGELFF.

The rearrangement links TRBV7-2 to TRBJ2-1; 7 bases are a match to TRBD1. Germline lookup yields CDR1 SGHTA and CDR2 FQGNSA. The CDR3 contains 15 residues. After removal of 4 bases from V and 8 bases from J, the junction contained 11 bases not matched to a gene. CDR3 coding DNA: TGTGCCAGCAGCTCGGACAGGTTCTCCGGCGATGAGCAGTTCTTC. Amino acid sequence: CASSSDRFSGDEQFF.

Details on this clone: One end of the junction fails to match germline, which may point to a read error. V is TRBV20-1 and J is TRBJ2-4; 9 nucleotides agree with TRBD2. The CDR3 runs to 11 residues. CDR1 is DFQATT and CDR2 is SNEGSKA in the germline V gene (reference sequence). The CDR3 DNA follows: TGCAGTGCTAGAGATCAGGGACTAGCCCACTTC. Translation: CSARDQGLAHF.